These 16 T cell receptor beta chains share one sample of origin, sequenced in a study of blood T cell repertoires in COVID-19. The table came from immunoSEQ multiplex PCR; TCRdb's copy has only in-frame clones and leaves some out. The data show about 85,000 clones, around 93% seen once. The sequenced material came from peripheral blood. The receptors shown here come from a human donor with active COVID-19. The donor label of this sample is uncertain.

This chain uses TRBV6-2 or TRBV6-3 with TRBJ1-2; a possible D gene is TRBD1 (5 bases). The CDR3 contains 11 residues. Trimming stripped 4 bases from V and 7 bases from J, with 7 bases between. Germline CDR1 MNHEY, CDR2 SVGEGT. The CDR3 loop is CASSFTGGYTF. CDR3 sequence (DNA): TGTGCCAGCAGTTTTACAGGTGGCTACACCTTC.

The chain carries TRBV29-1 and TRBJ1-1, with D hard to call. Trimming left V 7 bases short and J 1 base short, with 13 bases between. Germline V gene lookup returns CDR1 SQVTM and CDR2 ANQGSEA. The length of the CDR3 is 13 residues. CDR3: CSASGRANTEAFF. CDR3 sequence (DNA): TGCAGCGCCTCTGGGAGGGCGAACACTGAAGCTTTCTTT.

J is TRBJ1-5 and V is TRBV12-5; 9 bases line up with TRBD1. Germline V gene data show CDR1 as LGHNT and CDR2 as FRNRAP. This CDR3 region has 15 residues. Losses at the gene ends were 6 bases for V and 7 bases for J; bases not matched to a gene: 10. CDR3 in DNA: TGTGCTAGTGGCCTTTCAGGGACAGGGTTGCAGCCCCAGCATTTT. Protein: CASGLSGTGLQPQHF.

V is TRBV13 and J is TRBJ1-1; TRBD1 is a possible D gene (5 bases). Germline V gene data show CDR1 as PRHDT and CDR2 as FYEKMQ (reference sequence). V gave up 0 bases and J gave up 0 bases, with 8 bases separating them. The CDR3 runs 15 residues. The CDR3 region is CASSLGQGLNTEAFF. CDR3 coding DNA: TGTGCCAGCAGCTTAGGCCAGGGATTGAACACTGAAGCTTTCTTT.

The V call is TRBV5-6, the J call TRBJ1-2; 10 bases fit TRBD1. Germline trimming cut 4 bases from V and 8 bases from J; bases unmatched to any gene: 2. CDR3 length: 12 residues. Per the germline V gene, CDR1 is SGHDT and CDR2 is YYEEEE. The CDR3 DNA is TGTGCCAGCAGCGACAGGGGGCGAGGCTACACCTTC. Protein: CASSDRGRGYTF.

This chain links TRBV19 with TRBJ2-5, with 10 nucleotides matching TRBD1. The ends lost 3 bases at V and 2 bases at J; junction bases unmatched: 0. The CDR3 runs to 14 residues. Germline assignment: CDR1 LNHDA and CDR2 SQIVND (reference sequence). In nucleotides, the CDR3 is TGTGCCAGTAGTATGGGACAGGGGCAAGAGACCCAGTACTTC. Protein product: CASSMGQGQETQYF. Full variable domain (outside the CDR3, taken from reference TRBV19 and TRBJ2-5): DGGITQSPKYLFRKEGQNVTLSCEQNLNHDAMYWYRQDPGQGLRLIYYSQIVNDFQKGDIAEGYSVSREKKESFPLTVTSAQKNPTAFYLCASSMGQGQETQYFGPGTRLLVL.

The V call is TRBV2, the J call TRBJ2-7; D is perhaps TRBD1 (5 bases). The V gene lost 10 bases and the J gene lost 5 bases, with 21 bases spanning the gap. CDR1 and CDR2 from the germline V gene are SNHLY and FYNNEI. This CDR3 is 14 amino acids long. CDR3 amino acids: CAISSTVLRDEQYF. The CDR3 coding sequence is TGTGCCATTAGCTCGACAGTCCTTCGTGACGAGCAGTACTTC.

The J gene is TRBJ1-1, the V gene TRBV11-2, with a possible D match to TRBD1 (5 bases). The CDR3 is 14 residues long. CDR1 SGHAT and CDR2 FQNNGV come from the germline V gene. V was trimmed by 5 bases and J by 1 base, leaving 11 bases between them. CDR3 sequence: CASSIITGNTEAFF. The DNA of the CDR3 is TGTGCCAGCAGCATCATTACAGGGAACACTGAAGCTTTCTTT.

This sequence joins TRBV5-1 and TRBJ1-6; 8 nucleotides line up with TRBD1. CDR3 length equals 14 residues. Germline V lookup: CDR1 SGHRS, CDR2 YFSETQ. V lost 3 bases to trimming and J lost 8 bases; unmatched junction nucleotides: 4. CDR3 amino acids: CASSSGQGYSPLHF. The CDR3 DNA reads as TGCGCCAGCAGCTCCGGACAGGGCTATTCACCCCTCCACTTT.

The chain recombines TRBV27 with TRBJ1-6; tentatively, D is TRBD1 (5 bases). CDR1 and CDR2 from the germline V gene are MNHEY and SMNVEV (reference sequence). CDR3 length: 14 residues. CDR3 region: CAYRPSSYNSPLHF. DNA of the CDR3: TGTGCGTACAGGCCCAGCTCCTATAATTCACCCCTCCACTTT.

The CDR3 region is CASSTTSRHEQYF. The CDR3 nucleotides are TGTGCCAGCAGCACGACTAGTCGCCACGAGCAGTACTTC. V and J are TRBV11-3 and TRBJ2-7; D might be TRBD2 (6 bases). Between the trimmed V and J ends, which lost 5 bases and 5 bases, there was a span of 13 bases. CDR1 is SGHNT and CDR2 is YENEEA in the germline V gene. The CDR3 length is 13 residues.

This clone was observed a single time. This CDR3 reads CASSRGGAGADTQYF. The CDR3 coding sequence is TGTGCCAGCAGCCGCGGGGGGGCCGGCGCAGATACGCAGTATTTT. This chain links TRBV5-4 with TRBJ2-3; 9 bases match TRBD2. Germline CDR1 and CDR2: SGHNT and YYREEE (reference sequence). The CDR3 has 15 residues. V lost 4 bases, J lost 4 bases, and 7 bases stayed unmatched.

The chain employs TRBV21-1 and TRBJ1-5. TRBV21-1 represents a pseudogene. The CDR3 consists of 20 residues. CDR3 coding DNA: TGTGCCAGCAGCAAAAGGGGGGTACATTGCGGGGGTAGGAGCAATCAGCCCCAGCATTTT. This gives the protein CASSKRGVHCGGRSNQPQHF.

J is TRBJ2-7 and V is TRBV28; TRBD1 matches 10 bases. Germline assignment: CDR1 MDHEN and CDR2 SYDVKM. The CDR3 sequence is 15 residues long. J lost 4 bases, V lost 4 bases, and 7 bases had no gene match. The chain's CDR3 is CASSSPGQGSYEQYF. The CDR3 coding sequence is TGTGCCAGCAGTTCCCCGGGACAGGGGAGTTACGAGCAGTACTTC. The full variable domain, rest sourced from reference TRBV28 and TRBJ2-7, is DVKVTQSSRYLVKRTGEKVFLECVQDMDHENMFWYRQDPGLGLRLIYFSYDVKMKEKGDIPEGYSVSREKKERFSLILESASTNQTSMYLCASSSPGQGSYEQYFGPGTRLTVT.

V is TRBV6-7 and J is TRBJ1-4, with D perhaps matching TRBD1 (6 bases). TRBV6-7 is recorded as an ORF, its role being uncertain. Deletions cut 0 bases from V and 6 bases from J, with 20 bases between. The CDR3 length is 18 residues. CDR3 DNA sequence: TGTGCCAGCAGTTACTCGATTCAGTCAGGACAGCCATATGAAAAACTGTTTTTT. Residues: CASSYSIQSGQPYEKLFF.

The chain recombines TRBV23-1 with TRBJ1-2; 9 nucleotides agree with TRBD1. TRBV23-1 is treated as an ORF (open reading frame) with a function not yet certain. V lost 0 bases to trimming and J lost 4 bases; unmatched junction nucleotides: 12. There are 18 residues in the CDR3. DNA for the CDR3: TGCGCCAGCAGTCAATCGGTGACAGGGGGATCCCTAATCTATGGCTACACCTTC. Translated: CASSQSVTGGSLIYGYTF.